The clone carrying this T cell receptor (beta chain) was recorded a few times. The data belong to a study of graft-versus-host responses after intestinal transplantation. The assay was immunoSEQ multiplex PCR, and TCRdb's table has in-frame clones only and misses some. In the table there are over 9,000 clones, 70% to 90% of which are singletons. The sequenced sample was PBMCs, obtained 240 to 250 days after intestinal transplant. The receptor was derived from a human patient who received an intestinal transplant, so some T cells may come from the graft donor.

The CDR3 DNA sequence: TGCGCCAGCAGCCAAGATACAGGAGGGGCTTATGGCTACACCTTC. Encoded protein: CASSQDTGGAYGYTF. The V and J genes are TRBV4-3 and TRBJ1-2; possibly TRBD1 for D (5 bases). CDR1 and CDR2 (germline): LGHNA, YSLEER. The CDR3 is 15 residues long. Trimming stripped 0 bases from V and 5 bases from J, with 13 bases between.